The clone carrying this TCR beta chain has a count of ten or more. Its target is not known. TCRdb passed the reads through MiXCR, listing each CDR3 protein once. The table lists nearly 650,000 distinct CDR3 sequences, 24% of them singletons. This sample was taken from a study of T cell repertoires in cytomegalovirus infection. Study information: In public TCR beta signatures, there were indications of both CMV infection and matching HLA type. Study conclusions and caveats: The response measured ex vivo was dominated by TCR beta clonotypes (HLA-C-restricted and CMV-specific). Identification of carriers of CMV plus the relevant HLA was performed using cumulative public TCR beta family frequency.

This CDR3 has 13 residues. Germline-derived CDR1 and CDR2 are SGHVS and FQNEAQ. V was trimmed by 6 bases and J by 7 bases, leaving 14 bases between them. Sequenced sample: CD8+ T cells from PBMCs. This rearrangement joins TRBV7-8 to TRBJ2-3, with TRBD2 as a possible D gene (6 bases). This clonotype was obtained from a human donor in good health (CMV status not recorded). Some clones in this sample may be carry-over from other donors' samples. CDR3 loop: CASRSGAGNTQYF. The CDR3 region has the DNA TGTGCCAGCAGGAGTGGAGCGGGTAATACGCAGTATTTT.